The entry below describes one T cell receptor beta chain. This clonotype was recorded at least ten times. Its antigen remains undetermined. Base qualities are not recorded, but no much larger clone differs from it by a single base. V is pruned by 2 bases and J by 2 bases, leaving 4 bases of the junction without a gene match. In the germline V gene (reference sequence), CDR1 corresponds to DFQATT and CDR2 to SNEGSKA. The CDR3 sequence holds 14 residues, the cysteine and phenylalanine included. The sequence is cut down to CDR3 DNA, 42 bases in frame from base 1. This entry belongs to a study of CD8+CD57+ T cells in acquired aplastic anemia (dated by TCRdb to 2016 to 2019). Background on the whole study: A mean of around 3 ug of DNA, ranging from roughly 0.17 to 30 ug, was extracted from sorted CD4+ and CD8+ cells. Mean read counts for healthy donor samples were 9 million to 10.8 million for CD4+ cells and roughly 12 million for CD8+ cells. Findings and caveats that apply to the study as a whole: Between patients and healthy controls, no significant difference in CD8+ Simpson's diversity was found (P=0.060). Approximately 27 CD8+ CDR3 sequences were found in both patients and controls but appeared to be highly expressed in patients and within the immunodominant clones of the patients.

TCR repertoires of sorted CD4+ and CD8+ blood T cells from severe aplastic anemia patients and healthy subjects were deep-sequenced in the study. Ficoll-Paque density gradient centrifugation was used to isolate peripheral blood mononuclear cells. Before DNA extraction, CD4+ and CD8+ T cells were sorted with FACS or magnetic beads. Genomic DNA served as template for TCR beta VDJ combination and CDR3 sequence profiling. An Illumina HiSeq 2000 was used for TCR repertoire sequencing. On the study's bioinformatics: TRBV/TRBJ rearrangement plots, CDR3 size and DJ length profiles, and Simpson's diversity index were used to evaluate the repertoires. The immunodominant clone was defined as the most abundant DNA sequence in deep sequencing data. CDR3 amino acid sequences were screened for sharing across subjects and compared with published repertoires and the VDJdb database. TCRdb took the public reads, trimmed them with fastp at Q25, ran MiXCR for clone calling and kept in-frame beta chains. Identical CDR3 proteins give one entry, which carries the most common genes and DNA. The authors' filters were not applied to this entry. This sample comprises some 180,000 distinct CDR3 sequences, about half of them detected only once. The ten largest account for around 2.7% of the sample.

The TCR was taken from a human donor in good health. In this chain, TRBV20-1 is recombined with TRBJ2-7; 9 central bases correspond to TRBD1. Sequenced sample: sorted CD4+, CD8+, or CD8+CD57+ T cells (not recorded which) from PBMCs. Here the CDR3 is given as CSARIRDRAYEQYF. The sequenced DNA: TGCAGTGCTAGAATCCGGGACAGGGCCTACGAGCAGTACTTC.